The 3 T cell receptor beta chains listed next were all sequenced from one sample in a study of cytomegalovirus exposure and HLA in healthy donors (dated by TCRdb to about 2017). To prepare the library, the immunoSEQ multiplex PCR assay was applied. Drawn from immuneACCESS, this table holds only the in-frame rearrangements with V and J called that TCRdb kept. Clones are partly lost; checked studies trace under half to an unresolved V gene and leave the rest unexplained. Present in this sample are around 70,000 clones, roughly nine tenths of which were seen just once. 2.5% to 3.5% of the sample lies in the top ten. The sequencing input was PBMCs. The source is a man between 18 and 35 years old in good health and CMV-seronegative.

The chain is built from TRBV9 and TRBJ2-1, with 8 nucleotides matching TRBD1. V shed 4 bases, J shed 5 bases, and the junction held 8 bases outside the gene matches. The CDR3 is 15 amino acids. The germline gives CDR1 SGDLS, CDR2 YYNGEE. The CDR3 DNA is TGTGCCAGCAGCTCAACGGACAGGGTCCACAATGAGCAGTTCTTC. Encoded protein: CASSSTDRVHNEQFF.

V usage is TRBV9 and J usage is TRBJ1-3, with 7 bases identical to TRBD1. The CDR3 loop spans 16 amino acids. The germline V gene encodes CDR1 SGDLS and CDR2 YYNGEE. V trimming: 3 bases; J trimming: 0 bases; junction bases outside the gene matches: 6. As DNA, the CDR3 is TGTGCCAGCAGCGGACAGGGTCTCTTCTCTGGAAACACCATATATTTT. It codes for CASSGQGLFSGNTIYF.

The gene calls are TRBV9 and TRBJ2-7, with 8 bases identical to TRBD2. V dropped 4 bases and J dropped 4; count of bases not matched to a gene: 4. CDR1 is SGDLS, CDR2 YYNGEE, per germline. The CDR3 spans 13 residues. The DNA of the CDR3 is TGTGCCAGCAGCCCAGGGACTAGTTACGAGCAGTACTTC. It yields the protein CASSPGTSYEQYF.